This T cell receptor beta chain was sequenced in a study of blood T cells in healthy people across ages. Study details: Capturing about one barcoded beta molecule per two T cells was achieved by template switching.

As for this clonotype: A read error may be the cause here, since a much bigger clone is one base away.

The use of a sample-barcoded 5' primer and a J-beta primer mix characterized a second PCR of about 7 to 12 cycles. From the 5' RACE reads, TCRdb called clonotypes with MiXCR, one entry per CDR3 protein. Among roughly 1.9 million distinct CDR3 sequences, around 42% were seen once, and the ten largest hold under 30%. The CDR3 runs to 16 residues. Germline CDR1 is DFQATT and CDR2 is SNEGSKA (reference sequence). The TCR originated in a human donor in good health. The V and J genes are TRBV20-1 and TRBJ2-7; D not resolved. The last part of the DNA fits TRBJ2-1 better; the J call may be wrong. The sequenced material came from blood. This chain's CDR3 is CSATPYSVRSSYEQFF. CDR3 DNA sequence: TGCAGTGCCACTCCCTACAGCGTTCGGAGCTCCTACGAGCAGTTCTTC.